This T cell receptor beta chain emerged from a study of T-cell memory formation after mild COVID-19. Study results and caveats: Of the contracting clones, CD4+ ones lay mainly in CM and EM, and CD8+ ones in EMRA. Cross-reactive memory seemingly joined, as some responding clones were found in pre-infection memory. Proof of SARS-CoV-2 specificity was absent for the second-wave clones that crested on day 37.

This clonotype was seen more than once but under ten times. Its antigen is unknown. Germline lookup yields CDR1 LNHDA and CDR2 SQIVND (reference sequence). The trim removed 6 bases at V and 4 bases at J, leaving 5 bases unmatched. The length of the CDR3 is 13 residues. The TCR alpha and TCR beta cDNA libraries, bearing sample barcodes and UMIs, were generated by 5'RACE using constant-segment primers. TCRdb itself ran the 5' RACE reads through MiXCR, one entry per CDR3 protein. This table has approximately 340,000 distinct CDR3 sequences, approximately 13% appearing once. The TCR was taken from a man younger than 35 who had mild COVID-19 (a few samples of this study predate the infection). Cell type and time point are not known. This rearrangement joins TRBV19 to TRBJ1-1; 7 bases align to TRBD1. The sample was PBMCs or a T cell subset sorted from them (not recorded which). The CDR3 here is CASRETGPTEAFF. The CDR3 DNA reads TGTGCCAGTAGGGAGACAGGGCCCACTGAAGCTTTCTTT.